This TCR beta chain was sequenced for a study of blood T cell repertoires in COVID-19. Between the trimmed V and J ends, which lost 3 bases and 6 bases, there was a span of 9 bases. The CDR3 runs 12 residues. CDR1 and CDR2 (germline): MDHEN, SYDVKM. Using immunoSEQ multiplex PCR, the repertoire was profiled, and TCRdb retains in-frame clones only, with some absent. Among a few hundred thousand clones listed, less than 90% were seen once. Material for sequencing was PBMCs or T cells enriched from blood (not recorded which). This TCR came from a woman aged 25-40 years who had recovered from COVID-19. V usage is TRBV28 and J usage is TRBJ2-7, with D possibly matching TRBD1 (6 bases). The CDR3 sequence: CASSLSTGEQYF. In nucleotides, the CDR3 is TGTGCCAGCAGTTTGTCGACAGGCGAGCAGTACTTC.